These T cell receptor beta chains were read from a single sample in a study of blood T cells in healthy people across ages. MiXCR, applied by TCRdb to the 5' RACE reads, yields one record per CDR3 protein. The repertoire holds just over 1 million distinct CDR3 sequences, with 40% to 45% as singletons. The source material was blood. All receptors derive from a woman aged 60-75 years in good health. The CDR3 runs from the conserved cysteine through the conserved F or W. The D gene is left open where the match is weak. Size tells how often a clone was seen (once, few, many) or the class of an expanded clone, and some rows leave it out.

j_call d_call v_call clone_size cdr3_length cdr3_nt cdr3_aa
TRBJ2-3 - TRBV6-1 - 15 TGTGCCAGCAGTGAAGATGGGGGCTTAGGAGATACGCAGTATTTT CASSEDGGLGDTQYF
TRBJ1-5 - TRBV6-1 - 19 TGTGCCAGCAGTCCATCCCCAACAGGGAGTTGGGGTAGCAATCAGCCCCAGCATTTT CASSPSPTGSWGSNQPQHF
TRBJ1-1 - TRBV9 - 17 TGTGCCAGCAGCGTAGTGCCTCAGGGGACCATGAACACTGAAGCTTTCTTT CASSVVPQGTMNTEAFF
TRBJ2-5 TRBD2 TRBV5-1 few 15 TGCGCCAGCAGCGCGGGGCTAGCGGTACAAGAGACCCAGTACTTC CASSAGLAVQETQYF
TRBJ2-3 - TRBV7-7 - 13 TGTGCCAGCAGCTTAGATTGGAGAGATACGCAGTATTTT CASSLDWRDTQYF
TRBJ2-1 TRBD1 TRBV2 - 18 TGTGCCAGCCGTGGACCGGACAGGGAAGGGGACGTTGACAATGAGCAGTTCTTC CASRGPDREGDVDNEQFF
TRBJ2-7 - TRBV10-3 - 11 TGTGCCATCAGTGGGGGCTGGGAGCAGTACTTC CAISGGWEQYF
TRBJ1-2 TRBD1 TRBV7-2 many 13 TGTGCCAGCAGTACCAGGGGGCGACGAGGCTACACCTTC CASSTRGRRGYTF
TRBJ2-1 - TRBV11-3 few 12 TGTGCCAGCAGCTTAGATCACTATGAGCAGTTCTTC CASSLDHYEQFF
TRBJ2-1 - TRBV18 - 14 TGTGCCAGCTCACCGGCTTTGGGGGGTAGCGAGCAGTTCTTC CASSPALGGSEQFF
TRBJ2-1 - TRBV20-1 - 14 TGCAGTGCGGTAGGGCTCCGAGGAGACAATGAGCAGTTCTTC CSAVGLRGDNEQFF
TRBJ1-2 - TRBV20-1 many 12 TGCAGTGCTCTAGGGCAGGGTGATGGCTACACCTTC CSALGQGDGYTF
TRBJ2-7 - TRBV28 few 14 TGTGCCAGCACCCCCGCGGGCTCCGGGTACGAGCAGTACTTC CASTPAGSGYEQYF
TRBJ2-5 - TRBV5-1 - 13 TGCGCCAGCAGAACTGGACAGAGAGAGACCCAGTACTTC CASRTGQRETQYF